This TCR beta chain was recorded in a study of human T cells and chemical hapten exposure. Using its own MiXCR run on the RACE reads, TCRdb lists one record per CDR3 protein. The sample comprises about 120,000 distinct CDR3 sequences, 12% to 15% of which are singletons, and 0.92% rests with the top ten. Specified time point: patch test 1, 2 weeks after DPC sensitization. Stated treatment: therapeutic diphenylcyclopropenone sensitization with weekly scalp DPC. Germline CDR1 is SQVTM and CDR2 is ANQGSEA. The V and J ends lost 7 bases and 1 base, in that order; junction bases with no gene match: 7. The CDR3 consists of 14 residues.

The sequencing here drew on whole blood, taken in connection with sensitization to the hapten diphenylcyclopropenone (DPC). The TCR comes from a man younger than 35 with alopecia areata. Some clones in this sample may be carry-over from other donors' samples. V is TRBV29-1 and J is TRBJ2-3; 8 bases match TRBD2. The CDR3 loop reads CSGRDSGGTDTQYF. DNA of the CDR3: TGCAGCGGCCGAGATAGCGGGGGCACAGATACGCAGTATTTT.